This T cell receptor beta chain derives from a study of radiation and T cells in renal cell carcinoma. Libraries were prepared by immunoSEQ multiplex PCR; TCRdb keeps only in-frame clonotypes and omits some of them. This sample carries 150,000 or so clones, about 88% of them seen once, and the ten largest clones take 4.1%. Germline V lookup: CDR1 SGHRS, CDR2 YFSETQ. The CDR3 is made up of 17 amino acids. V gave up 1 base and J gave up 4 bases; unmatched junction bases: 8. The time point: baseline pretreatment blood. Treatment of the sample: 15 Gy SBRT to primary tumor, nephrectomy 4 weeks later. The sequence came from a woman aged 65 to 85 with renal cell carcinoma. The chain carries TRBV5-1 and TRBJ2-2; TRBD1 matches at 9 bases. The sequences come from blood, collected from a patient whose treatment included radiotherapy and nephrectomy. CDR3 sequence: CASSLNSGQGLTGELFF. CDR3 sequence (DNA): TGCGCCAGCAGCTTGAATTCCGGACAGGGGCTCACCGGGGAGCTGTTTTTT.